Listed here is a single TCR beta chain. Its antigen is unidentified. Germline V gene data show CDR1 as SGHTA and CDR2 as FQGNSA. The CDR3 loop spans 14 amino acids. V lost 5 bases to trimming and J lost 0 bases, with 8 bases between them. These data are taken from a study of OX40 agonist ivuxolimab in advanced cancers. Study-wide background: Clinicians treated patients with ivuxolimab, an agonistic anti-OX40 (CD134) antibody. Participants averaged 60 years of age (range 23 to 79) and were around 80% male.

Study-wide results and caveats: Blood T cells, both CD4+ and CD8+, expanded clonally by week 6 at 0.1 to 3.0 mg/kg.

TCRdb's table, derived via immunoSEQ multiplex PCR, lists solely in-frame clones and lacks some. Among about 46,000 clones listed, more than 70% were seen once. Source: CD4+ or CD8+ T cells sorted from blood, taken in a trial of the OX40 agonist ivuxolimab. The TCR originated in an adult with an advanced solid tumor such as melanoma, head and neck, liver or kidney cancer. The V gene is TRBV7-2, the J gene TRBJ1-5; unclear D gene. CDR3 bases: TGTGCCAGCAGCCAAGGTAATAGCAATCAGCCCCAGCATTTT. Residues: CASSQGNSNQPQHF.